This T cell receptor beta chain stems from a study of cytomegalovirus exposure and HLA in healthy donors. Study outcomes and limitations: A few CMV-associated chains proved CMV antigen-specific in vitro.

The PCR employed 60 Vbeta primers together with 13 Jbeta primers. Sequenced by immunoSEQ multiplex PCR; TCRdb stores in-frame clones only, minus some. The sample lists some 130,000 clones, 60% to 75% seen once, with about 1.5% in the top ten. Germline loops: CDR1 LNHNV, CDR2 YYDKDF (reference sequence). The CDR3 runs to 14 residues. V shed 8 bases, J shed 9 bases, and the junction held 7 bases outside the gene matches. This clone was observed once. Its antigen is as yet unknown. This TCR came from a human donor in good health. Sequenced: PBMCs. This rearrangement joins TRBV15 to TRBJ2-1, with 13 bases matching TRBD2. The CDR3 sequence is CATEGLAGEPEQFF. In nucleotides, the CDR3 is TGTGCCACCGAAGGACTAGCGGGAGAACCTGAGCAGTTCTTC.